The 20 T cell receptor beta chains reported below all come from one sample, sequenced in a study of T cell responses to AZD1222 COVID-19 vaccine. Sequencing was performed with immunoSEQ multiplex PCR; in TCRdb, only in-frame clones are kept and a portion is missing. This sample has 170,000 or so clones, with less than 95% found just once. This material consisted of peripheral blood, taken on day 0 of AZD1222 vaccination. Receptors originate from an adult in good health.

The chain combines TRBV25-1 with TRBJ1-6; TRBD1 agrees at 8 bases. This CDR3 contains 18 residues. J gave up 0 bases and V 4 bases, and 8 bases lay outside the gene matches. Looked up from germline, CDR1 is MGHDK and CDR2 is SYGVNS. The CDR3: CASSVSGGFSSYNSPLHF. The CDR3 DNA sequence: TGTGCCAGCAGTGTCTCAGGGGGCTTTAGCTCCTATAATTCACCCCTCCACTTT. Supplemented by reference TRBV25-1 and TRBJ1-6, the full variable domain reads EADIYQTPRYLVIGTGKKITLECSQTMGHDKMYWYQQDPGMELHLIHYSYGVNSTEKGDLSSESTVSRIRTEHFPLTLESARPSHTSQYLCASSVSGGFSSYNSPLHFGNGTRLTVT.

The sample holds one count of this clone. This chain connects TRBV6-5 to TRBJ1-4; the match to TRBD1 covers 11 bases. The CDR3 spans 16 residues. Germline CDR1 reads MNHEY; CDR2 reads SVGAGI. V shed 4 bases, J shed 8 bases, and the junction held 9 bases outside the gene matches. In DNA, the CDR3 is TGTGCCAGCAGTTCACCGGACAGGGGGCGAGAAGAAAAACTGTTTTTT. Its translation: CASSSPDRGREEKLFF.

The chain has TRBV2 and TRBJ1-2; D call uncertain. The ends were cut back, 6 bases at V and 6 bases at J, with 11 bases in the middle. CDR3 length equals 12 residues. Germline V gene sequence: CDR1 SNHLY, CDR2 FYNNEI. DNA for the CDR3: TGTGCCAGCAGCCAGGAGATAGATGGCTACACCTTC. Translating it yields CASSQEIDGYTF.

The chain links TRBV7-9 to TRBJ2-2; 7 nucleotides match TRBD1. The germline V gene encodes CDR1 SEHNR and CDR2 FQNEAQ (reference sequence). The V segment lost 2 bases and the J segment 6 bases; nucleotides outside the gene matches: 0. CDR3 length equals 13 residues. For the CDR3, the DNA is TGTGCCAGCAGCTTACAGGGGGCCGGGGAGCTGTTTTTT. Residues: CASSLQGAGELFF.

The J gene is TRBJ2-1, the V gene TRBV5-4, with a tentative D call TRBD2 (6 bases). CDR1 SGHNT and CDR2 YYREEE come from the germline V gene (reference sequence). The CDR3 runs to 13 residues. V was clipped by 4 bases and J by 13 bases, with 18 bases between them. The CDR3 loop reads CASSAASAPTQFF. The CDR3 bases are TGTGCCAGCAGCGCTGCTAGCGCCCCCACCCAGTTCTTC.

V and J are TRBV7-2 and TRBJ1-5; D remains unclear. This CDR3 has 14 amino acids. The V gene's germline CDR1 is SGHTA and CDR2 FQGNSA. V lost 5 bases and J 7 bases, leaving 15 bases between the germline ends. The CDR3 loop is CASSQRAPLQPQHF. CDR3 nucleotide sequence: TGTGCCAGCAGCCAGCGAGCCCCGTTGCAGCCCCAGCATTTT.

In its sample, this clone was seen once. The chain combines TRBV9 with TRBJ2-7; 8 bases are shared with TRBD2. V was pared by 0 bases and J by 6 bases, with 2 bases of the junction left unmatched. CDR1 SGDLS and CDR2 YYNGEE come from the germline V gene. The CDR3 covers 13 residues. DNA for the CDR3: TGTGCCAGCAGCGTAGGCGGGACTAGCGAGCAGTACTTC. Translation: CASSVGGTSEQYF.

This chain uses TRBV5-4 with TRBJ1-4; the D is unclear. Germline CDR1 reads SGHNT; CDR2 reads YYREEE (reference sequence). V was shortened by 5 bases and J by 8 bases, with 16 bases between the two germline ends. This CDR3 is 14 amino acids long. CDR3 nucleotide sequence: TGTGCCAGCAGAAGGGCCGAAAGTGGGGAAAAACTGTTTTTT. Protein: CASRRAESGEKLFF.

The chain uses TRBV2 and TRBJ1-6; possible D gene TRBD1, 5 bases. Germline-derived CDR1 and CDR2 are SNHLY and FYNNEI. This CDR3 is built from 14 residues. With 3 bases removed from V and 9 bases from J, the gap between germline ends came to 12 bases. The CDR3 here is CASSEGLGRSPLHF. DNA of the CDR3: TGTGCCAGCAGTGAGGGACTGGGACGTTCACCCCTCCACTTT.

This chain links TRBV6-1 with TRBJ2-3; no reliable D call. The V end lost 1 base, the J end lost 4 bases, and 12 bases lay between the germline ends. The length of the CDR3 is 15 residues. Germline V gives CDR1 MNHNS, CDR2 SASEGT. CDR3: CASSEEGRSSDTQYF. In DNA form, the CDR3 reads TGTGCCAGCAGTGAAGAAGGCAGGTCTTCAGATACGCAGTATTTT.

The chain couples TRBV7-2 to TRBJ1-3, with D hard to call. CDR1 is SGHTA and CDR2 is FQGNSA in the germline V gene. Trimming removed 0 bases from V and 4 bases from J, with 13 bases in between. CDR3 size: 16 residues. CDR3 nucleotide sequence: TGTGCCAGCAGCTTAGCTGGCCCCTTGAGAGGAAACACCATATATTTT. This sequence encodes CASSLAGPLRGNTIYF.

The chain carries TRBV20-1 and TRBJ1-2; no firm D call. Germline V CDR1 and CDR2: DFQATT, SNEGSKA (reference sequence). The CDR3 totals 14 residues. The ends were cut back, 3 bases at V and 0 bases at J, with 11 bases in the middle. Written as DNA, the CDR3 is TGCAGTGCTAGTACAGCTTCTTCTAACTATGGCTACACCTTC. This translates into CSASTASSNYGYTF.

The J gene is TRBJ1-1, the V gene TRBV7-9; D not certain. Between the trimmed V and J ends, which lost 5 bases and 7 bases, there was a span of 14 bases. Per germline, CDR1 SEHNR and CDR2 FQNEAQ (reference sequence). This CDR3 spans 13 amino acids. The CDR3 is CASSPQITLEAFF. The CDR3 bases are TGTGCCAGCAGCCCGCAGATAACCCTTGAAGCTTTCTTT.

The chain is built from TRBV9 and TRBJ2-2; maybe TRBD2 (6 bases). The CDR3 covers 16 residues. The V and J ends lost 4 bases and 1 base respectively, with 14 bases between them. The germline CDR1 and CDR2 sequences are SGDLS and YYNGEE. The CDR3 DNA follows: TGTGCCAGCAGCTCGAGATGGGGACTGAACACCGGGGAGCTGTTTTTT. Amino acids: CASSSRWGLNTGELFF. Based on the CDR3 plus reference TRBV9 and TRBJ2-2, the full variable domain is DSGVTQTPKHLITATGQRVTLRCSPRSGDLSVYWYQQSLDQGLQFLIQYYNGEERAKGNILERFSAQQFPDLHSELNLSSLELGDSALYFCASSSRWGLNTGELFFGEGSRLTVL.

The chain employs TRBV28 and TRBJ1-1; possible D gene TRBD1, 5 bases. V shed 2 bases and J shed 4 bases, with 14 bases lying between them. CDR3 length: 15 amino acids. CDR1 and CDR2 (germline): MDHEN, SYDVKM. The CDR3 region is CASSLIRAGGTEAFF. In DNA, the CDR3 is TGTGCCAGCAGTTTAATCAGAGCGGGGGGCACTGAAGCTTTCTTT.

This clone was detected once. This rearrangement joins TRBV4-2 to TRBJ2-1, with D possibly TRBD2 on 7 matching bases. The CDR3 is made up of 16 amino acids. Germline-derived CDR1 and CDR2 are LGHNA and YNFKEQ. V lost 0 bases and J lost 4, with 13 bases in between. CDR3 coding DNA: TGTGCCAGCAGCCAAGATGACGGGGGGCGTTACAATGAGCAGTTCTTC. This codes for CASSQDDGGRYNEQFF.

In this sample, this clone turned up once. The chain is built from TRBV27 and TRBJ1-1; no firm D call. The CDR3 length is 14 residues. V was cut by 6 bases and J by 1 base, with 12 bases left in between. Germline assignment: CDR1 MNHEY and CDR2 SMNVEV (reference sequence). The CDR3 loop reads CASSRGLTNTEAFF. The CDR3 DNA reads TGTGCCAGCAGCAGAGGACTAACGAACACTGAAGCTTTCTTT.

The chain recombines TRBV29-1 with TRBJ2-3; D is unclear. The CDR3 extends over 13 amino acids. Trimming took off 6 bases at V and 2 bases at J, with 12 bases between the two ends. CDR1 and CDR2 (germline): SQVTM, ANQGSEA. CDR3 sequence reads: CSVAGPDTDTQYF. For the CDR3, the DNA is TGCAGCGTCGCTGGGCCTGACACAGATACGCAGTATTTT.

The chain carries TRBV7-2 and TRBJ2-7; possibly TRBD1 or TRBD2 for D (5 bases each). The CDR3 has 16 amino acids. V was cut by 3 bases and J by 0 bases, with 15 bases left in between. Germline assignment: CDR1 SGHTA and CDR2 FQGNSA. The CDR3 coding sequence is TGTGCCAGCAGCTTGTCCGGGACGGCAACCTCCTACGAGCAGTACTTC. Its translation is CASSLSGTATSYEQYF. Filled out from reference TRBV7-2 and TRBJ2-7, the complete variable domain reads GAGVSQSPSNKVTEKGKDVELRCDPISGHTALYWYRQSLGQGLEFLIYFQGNSAPDKSGLPSDRFSAERTGGSVSTLTIQRTQQEDSAVYLCASSLSGTATSYEQYFGPGTRLTVT.

The CDR3 nucleotides read TGTGCCAGCAGTGAACTAACTAGCGACCGACGCAATGAGCAGTTCTTC. This sequence encodes CASSELTSDRRNEQFF. The rearrangement uses TRBV2 and TRBJ2-1; 7 bases line up with TRBD2. The J segment lost 6 bases and the V segment lost 2 bases, leaving 10 bases of the junction unmatched. The CDR3 is 16 residues long. Germline CDR1 reads SNHLY; CDR2 reads FYNNEI.